This T cell receptor beta chain was recovered during a study of cytomegalovirus exposure and HLA in healthy donors. Study findings and constraints: When a later analysis was performed, an Asian-associated ancestry cluster reportedly had fewer N-insertions than the roughly 700-donor mean. For most subjects, TCR beta sequences were reported to predict HLA-A and HLA-B alleles with accuracy. Because they were indistinguishable, some V segments, including TRBV6-2 and TRBV6-3, were excluded.

This PCR relied on a set of 60 Vbeta primers and 13 Jbeta primers. Repertoires were generated with immunoSEQ multiplex PCR, while TCRdb's copy carries only in-frame clones and drops some. Of under 200,000 clones in the sample, roughly 84% are singletons; the top ten hold around 6.6%. Comments on this clone: What it binds is unknown.

The CDR3 consists of 17 residues. Germline CDR1 is MNHEY and CDR2 is SMNVEV (reference sequence). V lost 6 bases and J lost 0, with 17 bases in between. The clonotype was recovered from a man aged 45-60 years in good health and CMV-seropositive. The sample comprised PBMCs. This rearrangement joins TRBV27 to TRBJ2-2; D may be TRBD2 (6 bases). CDR3 DNA: TGTGCCAGCAGAAAGTGGGGGGACCTCGCGAACACCGGGGAGCTGTTTTTT. Its translation is CASRKWGDLANTGELFF.